This T cell receptor (beta chain) was captured by sequencing in a study of CD8 T cells in ankylosing spondylitis (dated by TCRdb to 2015 to 2018). General notes on the study: T cell receptor beta repertoires were profiled in healthy donors and ankylosing spondylitis patients so that disease-linked TCR variants could be found. In total, the full study cohort was made up of some 110 healthy donors and about two dozen ankylosing spondylitis patients. Samples of peripheral blood were taken, and for ankylosing spondylitis patients, synovial fluid was collected as well. What the authors observed across the whole study: A CD8+ phenotype was shown by the disease-linked clones, which were found at relatively low frequencies in peripheral blood. Some of the motif variants had been reported before in the synovial fluid and blood of reactive arthritis patients, a finding that suggests common disease-initiation mechanisms. Blood from ankylosing spondylitis patients appeared to be characterized by a TCR beta motif made up of fewer than ten highly homologous amino acid variants. According to the report, matched synovial fluid samples from ankylosing spondylitis patients were significantly enriched for the disease-linked clones.

In the germline V gene, CDR1 corresponds to ENHRY and CDR2 to SYGVKD. CDR3 length: 13 amino acids, cysteine to phenylalanine. The DNA shown is the 39-base CDR3, in frame from base 1. V has 11 bases trimmed and J has 9 bases trimmed; junction bases matching no gene number 11. In its sample, this clonotype was seen many times. The antigen it binds to is not known. No base quality information exists; no much larger clone differs at one position. Instrument used: Illumina HiSeq 2500. Quantitative 5'-RACE with molecular barcodes was the method used to prepare the TCR beta libraries. Per the source publication's procedure: Disease-linked TCR variants were identified with a new computational method built on a probabilistic model of VDJ rearrangement. TCRdb trimmed the raw reads at Q25, called clones with MiXCR and kept productive beta chains. Each entry is one CDR3 protein sequence, shown with its most common DNA and genes. The V and J calls come from TCRdb's annotation, not from the publication. Recorded for this sample are about 170,000 distinct CDR3 sequences; about 16% of them occurred a single time. The ten most abundant clones make up about 8.3% of the sample.

The rearrangement combines TRBV10-3 with TRBJ2-5; TRBD2 matches 11 bases in the middle. The origin of this receptor is a male donor with ankylosing spondylitis or in good health (not recorded which). Sequencing was carried out using blood, either unsorted or a sorted T cell fraction (not recorded which). This receptor carries the CDR3 CAALAGAPGAQYF. The DNA sequence is given as TGTGCCGCACTAGCGGGAGCACCTGGGGCCCAGTACTTC.